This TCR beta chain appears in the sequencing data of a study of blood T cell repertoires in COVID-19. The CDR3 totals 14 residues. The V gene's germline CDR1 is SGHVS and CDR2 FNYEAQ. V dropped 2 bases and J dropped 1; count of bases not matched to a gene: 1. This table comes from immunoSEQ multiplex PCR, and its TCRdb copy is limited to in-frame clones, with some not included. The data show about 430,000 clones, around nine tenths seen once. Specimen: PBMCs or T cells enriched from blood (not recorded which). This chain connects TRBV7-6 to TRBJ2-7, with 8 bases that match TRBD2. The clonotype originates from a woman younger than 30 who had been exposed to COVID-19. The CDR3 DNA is TGTGCCAGCAGCTTAACTAGCGGATCCTACGAGCAGTACTTC. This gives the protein CASSLTSGSYEQYF.